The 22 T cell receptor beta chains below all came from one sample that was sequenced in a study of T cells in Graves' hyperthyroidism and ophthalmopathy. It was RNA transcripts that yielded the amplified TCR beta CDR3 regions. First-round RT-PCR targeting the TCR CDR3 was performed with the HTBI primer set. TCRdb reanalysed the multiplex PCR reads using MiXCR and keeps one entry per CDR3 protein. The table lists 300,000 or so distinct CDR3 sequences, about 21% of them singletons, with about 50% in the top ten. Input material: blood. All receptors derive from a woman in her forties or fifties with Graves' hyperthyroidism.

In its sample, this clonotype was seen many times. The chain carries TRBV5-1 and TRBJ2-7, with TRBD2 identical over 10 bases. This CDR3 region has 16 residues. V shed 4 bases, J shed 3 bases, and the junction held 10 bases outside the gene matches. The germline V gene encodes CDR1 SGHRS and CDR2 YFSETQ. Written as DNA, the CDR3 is TGCGCCAGCAGCGGGGGGGCGGGACTAGCGTACTACGAGCAGTACTTC. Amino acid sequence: CASSGGAGLAYYEQYF.

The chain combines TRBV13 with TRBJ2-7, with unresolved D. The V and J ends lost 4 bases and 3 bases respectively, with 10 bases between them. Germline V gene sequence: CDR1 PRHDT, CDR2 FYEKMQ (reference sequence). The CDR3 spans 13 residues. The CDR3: CASSSQGRYEQYF. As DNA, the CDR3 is TGTGCCAGCAGCTCCCAAGGTCGCTACGAGCAGTACTTC.

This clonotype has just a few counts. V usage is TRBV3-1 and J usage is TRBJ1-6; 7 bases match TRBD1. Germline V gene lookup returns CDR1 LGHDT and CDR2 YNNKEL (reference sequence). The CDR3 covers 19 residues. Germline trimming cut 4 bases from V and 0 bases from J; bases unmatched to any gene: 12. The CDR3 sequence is CASSPRGGGRSSYNSPLHF. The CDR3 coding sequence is TGTGCCAGCAGCCCGAGAGGGGGCGGAAGGAGCTCCTATAATTCACCCCTCCACTTT. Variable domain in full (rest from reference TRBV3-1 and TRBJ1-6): DTAVSQTPKYLVTQMGNDKSIKCEQNLGHDTMYWYKQDSKKFLKIMFSYNNKELIINETVPNRFSPKSPDKAHLNLHINSLELGDSAVYFCASSPRGGGRSSYNSPLHFGNGTRLTVT.

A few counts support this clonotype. CDR3 in DNA: TGTGCCAGCAGCTACGGAGCGGGTTCCTACAATGAGCAGTTCTTC. Translation: CASSYGAGSYNEQFF. The chain links TRBV11-2 to TRBJ2-1; a weak D match, TRBD2 (6 bases). CDR1 and CDR2 (germline): SGHAT, FQNNGV. The CDR3 sequence is 15 residues long. The V end lost 4 bases, the J end lost 1 base, and 11 bases lay between the germline ends.

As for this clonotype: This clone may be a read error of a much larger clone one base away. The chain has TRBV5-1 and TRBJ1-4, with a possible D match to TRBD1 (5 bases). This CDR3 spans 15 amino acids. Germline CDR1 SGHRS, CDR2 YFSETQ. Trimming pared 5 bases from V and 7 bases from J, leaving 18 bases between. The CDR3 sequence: CASRSTEGQTEKLFF. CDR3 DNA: TGCGCCAGCAGATCGACAGAAGGACAAACTGAAAAACTGTTTTTT.

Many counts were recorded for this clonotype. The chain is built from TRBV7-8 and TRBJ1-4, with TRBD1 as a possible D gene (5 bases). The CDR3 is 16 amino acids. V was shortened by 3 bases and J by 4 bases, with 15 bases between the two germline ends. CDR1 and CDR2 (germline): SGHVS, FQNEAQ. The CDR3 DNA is TGTGCCAGCAGCTTCCGAGGGGCAGGACTTAATGAAAAACTGTTTTTT. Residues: CASSFRGAGLNEKLFF.

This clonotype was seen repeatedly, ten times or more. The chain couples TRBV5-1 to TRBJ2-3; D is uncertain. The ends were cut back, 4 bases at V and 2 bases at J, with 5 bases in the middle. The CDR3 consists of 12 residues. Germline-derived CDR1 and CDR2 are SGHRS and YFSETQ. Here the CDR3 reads CASSQLTDTQYF. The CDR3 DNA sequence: TGCGCCAGCAGCCAACTCACAGATACGCAGTATTTT.

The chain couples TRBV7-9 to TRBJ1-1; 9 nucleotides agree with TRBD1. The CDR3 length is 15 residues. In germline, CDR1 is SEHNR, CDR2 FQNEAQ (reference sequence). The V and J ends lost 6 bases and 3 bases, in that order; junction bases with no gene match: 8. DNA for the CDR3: TGTGCCAGCAGTGGGACAGGGCTTAGAGACACTGAAGCTTTCTTT. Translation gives CASSGTGLRDTEAFF.

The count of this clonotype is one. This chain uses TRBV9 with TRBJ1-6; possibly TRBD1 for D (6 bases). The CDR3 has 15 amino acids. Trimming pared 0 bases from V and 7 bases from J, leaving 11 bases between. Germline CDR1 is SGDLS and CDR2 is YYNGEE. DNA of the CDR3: TGTGCCAGCAGCGTAGAGCAGGGGCTCAATTCACCCCTCCACTTT. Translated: CASSVEQGLNSPLHF.

CDR3 amino acids: CASSRLGDPKNIQYF. CDR3 DNA sequence: TGCGCCAGCAGCCGACTAGGTGATCCCAAAAACATTCAGTACTTC. The chain joins TRBV4-1 to TRBJ2-4; maybe TRBD2 (6 bases). CDR1 is MGHRA, CDR2 YSYEKL, per germline. Between the trimmed V and J ends, which lost 4 bases and 2 bases, there was a span of 12 bases. CDR3 length: 15 residues.

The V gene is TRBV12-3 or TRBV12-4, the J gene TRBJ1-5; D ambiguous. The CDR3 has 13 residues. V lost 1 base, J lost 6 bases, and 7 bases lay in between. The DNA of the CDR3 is TGTGCCAGCAGTTTAGTTACAGTTCAGCCCCAGCATTTT. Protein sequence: CASSLVTVQPQHF.

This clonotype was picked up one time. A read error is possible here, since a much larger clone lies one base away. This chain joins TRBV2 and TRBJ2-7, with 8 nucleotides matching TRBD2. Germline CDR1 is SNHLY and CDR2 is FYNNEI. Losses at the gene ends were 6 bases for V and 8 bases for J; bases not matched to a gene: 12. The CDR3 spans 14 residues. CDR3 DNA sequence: TGTGCCAGCAGGGGGGCTGGACTAGCAGGCAAGCAGTACTTC. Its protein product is CASRGAGLAGKQYF.

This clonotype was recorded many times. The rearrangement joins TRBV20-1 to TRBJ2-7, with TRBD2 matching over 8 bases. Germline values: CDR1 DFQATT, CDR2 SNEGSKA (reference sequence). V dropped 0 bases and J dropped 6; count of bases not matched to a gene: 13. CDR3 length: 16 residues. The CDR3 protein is CSARDWAAGAGSEQYF. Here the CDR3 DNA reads TGCAGTGCTAGAGATTGGGCAGCGGGAGCCGGGTCCGAGCAGTACTTC.

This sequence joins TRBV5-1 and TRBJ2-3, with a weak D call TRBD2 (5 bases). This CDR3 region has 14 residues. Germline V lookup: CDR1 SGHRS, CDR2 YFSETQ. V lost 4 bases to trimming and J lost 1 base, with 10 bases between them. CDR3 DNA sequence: TGCGCCAGCAGCCGGCAGGAGGGCACAGATACGCAGTATTTT. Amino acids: CASSRQEGTDTQYF.

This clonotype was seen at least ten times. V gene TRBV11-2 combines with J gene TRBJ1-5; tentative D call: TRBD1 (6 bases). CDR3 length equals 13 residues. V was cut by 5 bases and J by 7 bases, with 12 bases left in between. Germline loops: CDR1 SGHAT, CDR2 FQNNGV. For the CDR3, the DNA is TGTGCCAGCAGCCAAGGGGGTAGGCAGCCCCAGCATTTT. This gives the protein CASSQGGRQPQHF.

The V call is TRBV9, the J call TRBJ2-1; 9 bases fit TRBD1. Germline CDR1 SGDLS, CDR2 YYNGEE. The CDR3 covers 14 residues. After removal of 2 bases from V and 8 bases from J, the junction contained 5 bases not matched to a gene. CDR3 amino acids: CASSVRTGEDEQFF. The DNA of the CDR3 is TGTGCCAGCAGCGTCCGGACAGGGGAGGATGAGCAGTTCTTC.

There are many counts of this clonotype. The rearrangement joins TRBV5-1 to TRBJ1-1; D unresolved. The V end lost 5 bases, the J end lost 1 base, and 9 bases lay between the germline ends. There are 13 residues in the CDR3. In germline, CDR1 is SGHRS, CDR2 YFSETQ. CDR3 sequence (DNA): TGCGCCAGCAGTTCGACGGGGAACACTGAAGCTTTCTTT. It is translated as CASSSTGNTEAFF.

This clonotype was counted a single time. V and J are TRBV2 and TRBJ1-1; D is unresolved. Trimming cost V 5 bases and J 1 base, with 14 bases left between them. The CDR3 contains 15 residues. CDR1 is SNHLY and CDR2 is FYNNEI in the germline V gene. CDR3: CASSSLTHGNTEAFF. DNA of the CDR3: TGTGCCAGCAGTTCCCTCACGCATGGGAACACTGAAGCTTTCTTT.

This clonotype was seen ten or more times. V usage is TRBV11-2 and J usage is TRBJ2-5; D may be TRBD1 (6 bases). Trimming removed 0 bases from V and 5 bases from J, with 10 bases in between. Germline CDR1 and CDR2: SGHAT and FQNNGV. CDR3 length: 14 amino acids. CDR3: CASSLDLQGETQYF. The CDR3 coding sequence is TGTGCCAGCAGCTTAGATCTTCAGGGGGAGACCCAGTACTTC.

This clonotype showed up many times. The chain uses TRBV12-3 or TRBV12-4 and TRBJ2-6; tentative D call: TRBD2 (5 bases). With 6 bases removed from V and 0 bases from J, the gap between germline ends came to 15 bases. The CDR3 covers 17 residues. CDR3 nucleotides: TGTGCCAGCAGGGCGGGTCGCTCCTTCTCTGGGGCCAACGTCCTGACTTTC. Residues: CASRAGRSFSGANVLTF.

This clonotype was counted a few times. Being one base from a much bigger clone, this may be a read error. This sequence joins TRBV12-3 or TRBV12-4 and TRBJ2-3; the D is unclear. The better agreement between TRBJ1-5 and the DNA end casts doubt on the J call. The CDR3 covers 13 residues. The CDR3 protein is CASSATRLDTQHF. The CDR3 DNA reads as TGTGCCAGCAGTGCCACCAGATTAGATACGCAGCATTTT.

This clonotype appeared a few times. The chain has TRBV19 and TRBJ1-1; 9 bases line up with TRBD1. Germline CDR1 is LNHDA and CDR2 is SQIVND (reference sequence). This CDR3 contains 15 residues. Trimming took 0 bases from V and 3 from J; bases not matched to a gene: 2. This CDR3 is CASSIDDRGDTEAFF. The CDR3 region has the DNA TGTGCCAGTAGTATAGACGACAGGGGGGACACTGAAGCTTTCTTT.